This entry concerns a single TCR beta chain. This sample was included in a study of blood T cell repertoires in COVID-19. The assay was immunoSEQ multiplex PCR, and TCRdb's table has in-frame clones only and misses some. The table shows under 30,000 clones, with about 85% occurring only once. V dropped 0 bases and J dropped 2; count of bases not matched to a gene: 4. The CDR3 consists of 16 residues. CDR1 is SEHNR, CDR2 FQNEAQ, per germline (reference sequence). The source material was peripheral blood. This chain links TRBV7-9 with TRBJ2-3; 8 positions match TRBD2. This TCR was sampled from a human donor in a cohort sampled during active COVID-19. CDR3 bases: TGTGCCAGCAGCTTAGCGACTAGCGAGTTCACAGATACGCAGTATTTT. It codes for CASSLATSEFTDTQYF. Variable domain in full (rest from reference TRBV7-9 and TRBJ2-3): DTGVSQNPRHKITKRGQNVTFRCDPISEHNRLYWYRQTLGQGPEFLTYFQNEAQLEKSRLLSDRFSAERPKGSFSTLEIQRTEQGDSAMYLCASSLATSEFTDTQYFGPGTRLTVL.